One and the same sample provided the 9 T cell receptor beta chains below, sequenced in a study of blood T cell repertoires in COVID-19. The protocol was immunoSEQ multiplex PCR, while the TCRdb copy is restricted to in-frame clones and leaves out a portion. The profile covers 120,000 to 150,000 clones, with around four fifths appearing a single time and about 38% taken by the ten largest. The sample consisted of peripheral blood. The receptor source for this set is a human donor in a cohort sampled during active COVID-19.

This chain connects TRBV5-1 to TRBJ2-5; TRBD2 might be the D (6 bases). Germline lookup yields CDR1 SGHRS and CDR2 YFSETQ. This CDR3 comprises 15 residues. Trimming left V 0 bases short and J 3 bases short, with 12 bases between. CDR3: CASSLGGAGEETQYF. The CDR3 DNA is TGCGCCAGCAGCTTGGGCGGGGCCGGTGAAGAGACCCAGTACTTC.

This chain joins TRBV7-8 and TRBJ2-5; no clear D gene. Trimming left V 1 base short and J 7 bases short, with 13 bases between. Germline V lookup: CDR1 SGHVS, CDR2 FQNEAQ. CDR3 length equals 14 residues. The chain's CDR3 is CASSLVGRSRTQYF. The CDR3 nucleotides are TGTGCCAGCAGCTTAGTCGGCCGGAGTAGGACCCAGTACTTC.

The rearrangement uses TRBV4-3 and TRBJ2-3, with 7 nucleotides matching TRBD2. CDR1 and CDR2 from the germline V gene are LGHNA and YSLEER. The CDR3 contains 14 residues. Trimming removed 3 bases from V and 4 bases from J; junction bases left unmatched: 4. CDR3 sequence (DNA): TGCGCCAGCAGCCAGGGAGGGTGGGCAGATACGCAGTATTTT. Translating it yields CASSQGGWADTQYF.

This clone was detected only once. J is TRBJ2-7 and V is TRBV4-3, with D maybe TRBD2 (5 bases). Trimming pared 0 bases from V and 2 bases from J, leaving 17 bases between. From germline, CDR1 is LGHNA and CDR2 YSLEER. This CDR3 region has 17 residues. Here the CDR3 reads CASSQELAGPWAYEQYF. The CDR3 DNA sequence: TGCGCCAGCAGCCAAGAGCTAGCCGGGCCTTGGGCCTACGAGCAGTACTTC.

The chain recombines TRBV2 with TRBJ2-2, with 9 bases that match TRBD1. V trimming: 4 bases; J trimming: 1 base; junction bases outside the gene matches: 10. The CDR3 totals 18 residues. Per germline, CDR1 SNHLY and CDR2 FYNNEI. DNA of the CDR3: TGTGCCAGCAGTGCTCCGGGACAGGGCACCATGAACACCGGGGAGCTGTTTTTT. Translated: CASSAPGQGTMNTGELFF. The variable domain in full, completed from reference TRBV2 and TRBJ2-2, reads EPEVTQTPSHQVTQMGQEVILRCVPISNHLYFYWYRQILGQKVEFLVSFYNNEISEKSEIFDDQFSVERPDGSNFTLKIRSTKLEDSAMYFCASSAPGQGTMNTGELFFGEGSRLTVL.

CDR3 in DNA: TGTGCCTGGGACCTTAGAGGGGGCTATGGCTACACCTTC. It encodes CAWDLRGGYGYTF. The chain has TRBV30 and TRBJ1-2, with D possibly TRBD1 on 6 matching bases. This CDR3 comprises 13 residues. Trimming pared 5 bases from V and 4 bases from J, leaving 14 bases between. CDR1 and CDR2 (germline): GTSNPN, SVGIG (reference sequence).

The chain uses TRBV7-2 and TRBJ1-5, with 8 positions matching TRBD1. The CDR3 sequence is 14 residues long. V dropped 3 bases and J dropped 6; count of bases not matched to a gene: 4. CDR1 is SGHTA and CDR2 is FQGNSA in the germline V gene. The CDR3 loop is CASSFRQGSQPQHF. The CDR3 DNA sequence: TGTGCCAGCAGCTTTCGACAGGGGTCTCAGCCCCAGCATTTT. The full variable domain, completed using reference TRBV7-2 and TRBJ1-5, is GAGVSQSPSNKVTEKGKDVELRCDPISGHTALYWYRQSLGQGLEFLIYFQGNSAPDKSGLPSDRFSAERTGGSVSTLTIQRTQQEDSAVYLCASSFRQGSQPQHFGDGTRLSIL.

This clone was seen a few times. CDR3 loop: CASSTRQGVRTEAFF. The CDR3 coding sequence is TGCGCCAGCAGCACCCGACAGGGGGTGAGGACTGAAGCTTTCTTT. The chain combines TRBV5-1 with TRBJ1-1; 9 bases align to TRBD1. Germline V gives CDR1 SGHRS, CDR2 YFSETQ. The CDR3 covers 15 residues. The junction had 9 bases not matched to a gene; V was cut back by 4 bases and J by 5 bases.

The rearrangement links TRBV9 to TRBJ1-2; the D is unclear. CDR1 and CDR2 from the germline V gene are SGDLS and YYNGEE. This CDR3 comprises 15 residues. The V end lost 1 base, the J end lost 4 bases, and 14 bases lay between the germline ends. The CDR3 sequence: CASSVLGSGGYGYTF. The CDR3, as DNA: TGTGCCAGCAGCGTATTGGGGTCGGGAGGCTATGGCTACACCTTC. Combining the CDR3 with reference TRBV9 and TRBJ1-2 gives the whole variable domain DSGVTQTPKHLITATGQRVTLRCSPRSGDLSVYWYQQSLDQGLQFLIQYYNGEERAKGNILERFSAQQFPDLHSELNLSSLELGDSALYFCASSVLGSGGYGYTFGSGTRLTVV.